The 6 T cell receptor beta chains below all came from one sample that was sequenced in a study of blood T cell repertoires in COVID-19 (dated by TCRdb to about 2020). Library construction relied on the immunoSEQ multiplex PCR assay. TCRdb obtained this table from immuneACCESS and retained in-frame rearrangements with V and J assigned. These tables miss some clones; where compared with another copy, unresolved V genes account for less than half of the shortfall, and the remainder is unexplained. For this sample there are some 180,000 clones; roughly 87% appear just once. Of the sample, roughly 21% falls within the top ten clones. Sequencing was performed on peripheral blood. All receptors come from a man aged 55 to 69 with active or convalescent COVID-19.

DNA of the CDR3: TGCGCCAGCAAAGGGTGGCTAGCGGGGGACAATGAGCAGTTCTTC. This codes for CASKGWLAGDNEQFF. The rearrangement joins TRBV10-2 to TRBJ2-1; 10 bases fit TRBD2. V lost 7 bases, J lost 5 bases, and 8 bases stayed unmatched. The CDR3 is 15 amino acids. CDR1 and CDR2 (germline): WSHSY, SAAADI.

The chain joins TRBV5-1 to TRBJ2-3, with 10 bases that match TRBD1. The V segment lost 6 bases and the J segment 6 bases; nucleotides outside the gene matches: 10. Germline V gene sequence: CDR1 SGHRS, CDR2 YFSETQ. This CDR3 region has 15 residues. The CDR3 nucleotides read TGCGCCAGCACCCGGACAGGGGGAGGTGTCGATACGCAGTATTTT. As protein: CASTRTGGGVDTQYF.

This clone was detected only a few times. This rearrangement joins TRBV5-1 to TRBJ2-3; 11 positions agree with TRBD2. The V gene end was trimmed by 4 bases and the J gene end by 2 bases; junction bases not matched to a gene: 9. This CDR3 region has 17 residues. In germline, CDR1 is SGHRS, CDR2 YFSETQ. The CDR3 region has the DNA TGCGCCAGCAGCCGCACCGGGACTAGCGGCATCACAGATACGCAGTATTTT. It encodes CASSRTGTSGITDTQYF.

The rearrangement joins TRBV7-9 to TRBJ1-2, with 10 bases fitting TRBD1. From germline, CDR1 is SEHNR and CDR2 FQNEAQ (reference sequence). J gave up 4 bases and V 1 base, and 9 bases lay outside the gene matches. The CDR3 extends over 17 amino acids. As DNA, the CDR3 is TGTGCCAGCAGCTTAGAGCCACCGGGACAGGGGATCTATGGCTACACCTTC. It translates to CASSLEPPGQGIYGYTF.

A single count supports this clone. The chain couples TRBV7-3 to TRBJ2-7; 8 positions agree with TRBD1. The length of the CDR3 is 13 residues. Germline CDR1 and CDR2: SGHTA and FQGTGA. The V and J ends lost 3 bases and 3 bases, in that order; junction bases with no gene match: 1. In DNA, the CDR3 is TGTGCCAGCAGCTTCGGACAGGGCTACGAGCAGTACTTC. Translation gives CASSFGQGYEQYF.

This chain uses TRBV24-1 with TRBJ1-5; 9 bases map to TRBD1. With V trimmed by 3 bases and J by 1 base, 6 bases remained unmatched. The CDR3 runs 17 residues. CDR1 and CDR2 (germline): KGHDR, SFDVKD. This chain's CDR3 is CATSDTPTGGSNQPQHF. In DNA form, the CDR3 reads TGTGCCACCAGTGATACCCCGACAGGGGGAAGCAATCAGCCCCAGCATTTT.